The 32 T cell receptor beta chains below all came from one sample that was sequenced in a study of blood T cell repertoires in COVID-19 (dated by TCRdb to the early 2020s). Library preparation used the immunoSEQ multiplex PCR assay. In TCRdb, the immuneACCESS table is reduced to in-frame sequences with V and J assigned. These tables do not hold every clone; where another copy was compared, an unresolved V gene accounts for under half, and the others remain unexplained. Within this sample are roughly 250,000 clones, with about 87% of them counted one time only. Around 2.5% of the sample rests with the top ten. Sequencing was done on a sample of peripheral blood. The receptors were gathered from a woman aged 45-65 years with acute or convalescent COVID-19.

This clone was seen only a few times. The chain links TRBV18 to TRBJ1-5; D is ambiguous. Germline CDR1 KGHSH, CDR2 LQKENI. The V gene lost 4 bases and the J gene lost 9 bases, with 10 bases spanning the gap. The CDR3 sequence is 12 residues long. The CDR3 spells CASSQRGPPQHF. The CDR3 DNA reads as TGTGCCAGCTCACAACGGGGTCCGCCCCAGCATTTT.

V gene TRBV6-6 combines with J gene TRBJ2-1, with 9 bases identical to TRBD1. This CDR3 is 15 amino acids long. The germline V gene encodes CDR1 MNHNY and CDR2 SVGAGI (reference sequence). Trimming cost V 4 bases and J 7 bases; bases outside gene matches: 8. CDR3 residues: CASSFSQGALNEQFF. In DNA, the CDR3 is TGTGCCAGCAGTTTCTCACAGGGGGCGCTTAATGAGCAGTTCTTC.

This chain links TRBV5-1 with TRBJ1-2, with 8 bases aligning to TRBD1. Germline V CDR1 and CDR2: SGHRS, YFSETQ. Trimming removed 1 base from V and 8 bases from J; junction bases left unmatched: 7. CDR3 size: 14 residues. The CDR3 DNA follows: TGCGCCAGCAGCTTGAGAGGACAGGGAGTCGGCTACACCTTC. It encodes CASSLRGQGVGYTF.

The chain joins TRBV11-2 to TRBJ2-7, with 11 bases lining up with TRBD2. This CDR3 comprises 18 residues. Trimming removed 3 bases from V and 4 bases from J; junction bases left unmatched: 14. Germline CDR1 reads SGHAT; CDR2 reads FQNNGV. CDR3 in DNA: TGTGCCAGCAGCTTCACCCTACCCTTAGCGGGAGGGGGGTACGAGCAGTACTTC. It codes for CASSFTLPLAGGGYEQYF.

This clone was seen once. V is TRBV5-6 and J is TRBJ2-5; 7 bases fit TRBD1. The CDR3 totals 16 residues. Per germline, CDR1 SGHDT and CDR2 YYEEEE. Unmatched junction bases numbered 9, after V lost 2 bases and J lost 2 bases. CDR3 residues: CASSLSPTGKQETQYF. The CDR3, as DNA: TGTGCCAGCAGCTTATCTCCGACAGGGAAGCAAGAGACCCAGTACTTC.

This clone showed up just once. The V gene is TRBV19, the J gene TRBJ1-4; 8 bases are shared with TRBD1. V lost 5 bases, J lost 7 bases, and 9 bases stayed unmatched. Germline CDR1 LNHDA, CDR2 SQIVND (reference sequence). The CDR3 has 15 amino acids. The CDR3 sequence is CASSRSGGLGEKLFF. The CDR3, as DNA: TGTGCCAGTAGTCGCTCAGGGGGCCTAGGTGAAAAACTGTTTTTT.

The rearrangement uses TRBV29-1 and TRBJ1-4; 8 positions match TRBD1. The V segment lost 4 bases and the J segment 6 bases; nucleotides outside the gene matches: 1. The CDR3 runs 12 residues. Looked up from germline, CDR1 is SQVTM and CDR2 is ANQGSEA. Written as DNA, the CDR3 is TGCAGCGTTGCAGGGGGCGATGAAAAACTGTTTTTT. Amino acids: CSVAGGDEKLFF.

This rearrangement joins TRBV4-3 to TRBJ2-1, with a possible D match to TRBD2 (5 bases). Germline CDR1 and CDR2: LGHNA and YSLEER. The CDR3 contains 14 residues. V was pared by 3 bases and J by 3 bases, with 9 bases between. The DNA of the CDR3 is TGCGCCAGCAGCCATGAGCGGCTCTACAATGAGCAGTTCTTC. It is translated as CASSHERLYNEQFF.

V is TRBV28 and J is TRBJ2-7, with TRBD1 identical over 7 bases. Germline V lookup: CDR1 MDHEN, CDR2 SYDVKM. This CDR3 is built from 14 residues. V shed 6 bases and J 1 base; nucleotides not matched to a gene: 6. The CDR3 sequence is CASSETGTSYEQYF. DNA of the CDR3: TGTGCCAGCAGCGAGACAGGGACGTCCTACGAGCAGTACTTC.

The chain employs TRBV20-1 and TRBJ2-5; unclear D gene. Germline CDR1 DFQATT, CDR2 SNEGSKA (reference sequence). Deletions cut 3 bases from V and 2 bases from J, with 13 bases between. This CDR3 is built from 14 residues. The CDR3 coding sequence is TGCAGTGCTAGTTGGGCCAGCCCGCAAGAGACCCAGTACTTC. Its protein is CSASWASPQETQYF.

V is TRBV2 and J is TRBJ2-1; 11 positions agree with TRBD2. The CDR3 is 15 amino acids. V gave up 6 bases and J gave up 4 bases; unmatched junction bases: 5. The germline gives CDR1 SNHLY, CDR2 FYNNEI. CDR3 region: CASSTGTSGYNEQFF. In DNA form, the CDR3 reads TGTGCCAGCAGCACCGGGACTAGCGGTTACAATGAGCAGTTCTTC.

The chain combines TRBV15 with TRBJ2-7, with D tentatively TRBD1 (5 bases). This CDR3 has 17 residues. Per germline, CDR1 LNHNV and CDR2 YYDKDF (reference sequence). Between the trimmed V and J ends, which lost 3 bases and 6 bases, there was a span of 24 bases. CDR3 in amino acids: CATSRDHRPGYRPEQYF. The DNA for the CDR3 is TGTGCCACCAGCAGGGATCACAGGCCGGGCTACCGACCCGAGCAGTACTTC.

The gene calls are TRBV19 and TRBJ1-4, with 9 bases fitting TRBD1. Trimming at V came to 5 bases and at J to 8 bases, leaving 24 bases not matched to a gene. This CDR3 has 20 amino acids. Per germline, CDR1 LNHDA and CDR2 SQIVND (reference sequence). As DNA, the CDR3 is TGTGCCAGTAGTCTCCTCATACCGGGACAGGGAATAGCGGCAGAAGAAAAACTGTTTTTT. It encodes CASSLLIPGQGIAAEEKLFF.

The chain joins TRBV6-5 to TRBJ2-7; perhaps TRBD2 as D (6 bases). CDR3 size: 14 residues. The ends were cut back, 10 bases at V and 5 bases at J, with 21 bases in the middle. Germline V gene data show CDR1 as MNHEY and CDR2 as SVGAGI. The CDR3 protein is CATIAVGGFHEQYF. CDR3 DNA: TGTGCCACGATAGCGGTAGGAGGCTTCCACGAGCAGTACTTC.

The chain links TRBV10-3 to TRBJ2-1; 10 bases are a match to TRBD1. V dropped 5 bases and J dropped 9; count of bases not matched to a gene: 16. The germline gives CDR1 ENHRY, CDR2 SYGVKD. The CDR3 runs 17 residues. The chain's CDR3 is CAISPLFSGQGSTEQFF. For the CDR3, the DNA is TGTGCCATCAGTCCCCTCTTTTCGGGACAGGGGAGTACTGAGCAGTTCTTC.

The chain combines TRBV18 with TRBJ1-1; possible D gene TRBD1, 6 bases. There are 16 residues in the CDR3. V lost 2 bases to trimming and J lost 3 bases, with 16 bases between them. Germline V gene sequence: CDR1 KGHSH, CDR2 LQKENI. The CDR3 loop is CASSPTPGVEDTEAFF. CDR3 DNA: TGTGCCAGCTCACCAACCCCAGGGGTTGAGGACACTGAAGCTTTCTTT.

The V and J genes are TRBV12-3 or TRBV12-4 and TRBJ1-5; the D is unclear. Trimming took off 3 bases at V and 2 bases at J, with 5 bases between the two ends. CDR3 length equals 13 residues. The CDR3 coding sequence is TGTGCCAGCAGTTTGAGTGGCAATCAGCCCCAGCATTTT. Amino acid sequence: CASSLSGNQPQHF.

The J gene is TRBJ2-2, the V gene TRBV5-1; 7 nucleotides agree with TRBD2. Trimming at V came to 4 bases and at J to 0 bases, leaving 12 bases not matched to a gene. CDR3 length: 18 amino acids. Germline CDR1 and CDR2: SGHRS and YFSETQ. The CDR3 protein is CASSAQPTGLSNTGELFF. The CDR3 DNA follows: TGCGCCAGCAGCGCACAACCTACGGGACTATCGAACACCGGGGAGCTGTTTTTT. The whole variable domain, remainder taken from reference TRBV5-1 and TRBJ2-2, is KAGVTQTPRYLIKTRGQQVTLSCSPISGHRSVSWYQQTPGQGLQFLFEYFSETQRNKGNFPGRFSGRQFSNSRSEMNVSTLELGDSALYLCASSAQPTGLSNTGELFFGEGSRLTVL.

The chain links TRBV28 to TRBJ1-5, with TRBD1 matching 8 bases. The CDR3 spans 15 residues. Germline V gene lookup returns CDR1 MDHEN and CDR2 SYDVKM. V was pared by 4 bases and J by 3 bases, with 5 bases of the junction left unmatched. The CDR3 region is CASSSVTGDNQPQHF. The CDR3, as DNA: TGTGCCAGCAGTTCTGTGACAGGGGACAATCAGCCCCAGCATTTT. Filled out from reference TRBV28 and TRBJ1-5, the complete variable domain reads DVKVTQSSRYLVKRTGEKVFLECVQDMDHENMFWYRQDPGLGLRLIYFSYDVKMKEKGDIPEGYSVSREKKERFSLILESASTNQTSMYLCASSSVTGDNQPQHFGDGTRLSIL.

The rearrangement uses TRBV6-5 and TRBJ2-2, with D perhaps matching TRBD1 (5 bases). The CDR3 spans 15 residues. Trimming pared 8 bases from V and 4 bases from J, leaving 17 bases between. CDR1 is MNHEY and CDR2 is SVGAGI in the germline V gene. The CDR3 spells CASSPRGHPTGELFF. CDR3 DNA: TGTGCCAGCTCTCCCCGAGGACACCCCACCGGGGAGCTGTTTTTT.

This chain uses TRBV5-8 with TRBJ2-7, with D possibly TRBD2 on 5 matching bases. With 4 bases removed from V and 7 bases from J, the gap between germline ends came to 24 bases. This CDR3 comprises 16 residues. Germline V lookup: CDR1 SGHTS, CDR2 YDEGEE. The CDR3 region has the DNA TGTGCCAGCAGCCGCGTTGGACTGATCGAGGGCGGGGAGCAGTACTTC. It is translated as CASSRVGLIEGGEQYF.

A single count supports this clone. The rearrangement links TRBV7-2 to TRBJ2-2, with TRBD1 identical over 7 bases. The V segment lost 3 bases and the J segment 3 bases; nucleotides outside the gene matches: 4. This CDR3 spans 15 amino acids. Germline loops: CDR1 SGHTA, CDR2 FQGNSA. The CDR3 is CASSFWTGYTGELFF. As DNA, the CDR3 is TGTGCCAGCAGCTTCTGGACAGGCTACACCGGGGAGCTGTTTTTT.

J is TRBJ2-7 and V is TRBV30; 8 nucleotides align to TRBD2. This CDR3 is built from 14 residues. Germline V gene data show CDR1 as GTSNPN and CDR2 as SVGIG (reference sequence). The junction had 6 bases not matched to a gene; V was cut back by 3 bases and J by 2 bases. The CDR3 DNA reads TGTGCCTGGAGCCAGGCGGGGGGCCCCTACGAGCAGTACTTC. Its protein product is CAWSQAGGPYEQYF.

This clone was seen only once. The chain employs TRBV19 and TRBJ1-1; 8 bases match TRBD1. The ends lost 1 base at V and 1 base at J; junction bases unmatched: 5. This CDR3 has 16 residues. The germline gives CDR1 LNHDA, CDR2 SQIVND (reference sequence). CDR3 DNA: TGTGCCAGTAGTATAGCATGGGGACAGGCGAACACTGAAGCTTTCTTT. Translation: CASSIAWGQANTEAFF.

V and J are TRBV5-8 and TRBJ1-1; perhaps TRBD1 as D (5 bases). Trimming stripped 4 bases from V and 1 base from J, with 17 bases between. Per germline, CDR1 SGHTS and CDR2 YDEGEE. The CDR3 spans 16 residues. CDR3 sequence (DNA): TGTGCCAGCAGCCCTTTGGGGGGACTAGGGAACACTGAAGCTTTCTTT. It codes for CASSPLGGLGNTEAFF. The whole variable domain, remainder taken from reference TRBV5-8 and TRBJ1-1, is EAGVTQSPTHLIKTRGQQATLRCSPISGHTSVYWYQQALGLGLQFLLWYDEGEERNRGNFPPRFSGRQFPNYSSELNVNALELEDSALYLCASSPLGGLGNTEAFFGQGTRLTVV.

The chain combines TRBV18 with TRBJ2-1; 13 bases fit TRBD2. V dropped 3 bases and J dropped 5; count of bases not matched to a gene: 10. This CDR3 is built from 18 residues. Looked up from germline, CDR1 is KGHSH and CDR2 is LQKENI. The CDR3 coding sequence is TGTGCCAGCTCACCCAGGACTAGCGGGAGCCTAAAGGACAATGAGCAGTTCTTC. It encodes CASSPRTSGSLKDNEQFF.

The chain uses TRBV29-1 and TRBJ1-4; D gene unclear. The CDR3 totals 13 residues. V was clipped by 0 bases and J by 8 bases, with 10 bases between them. Germline V gene lookup returns CDR1 SQVTM and CDR2 ANQGSEA. The CDR3, as DNA: TGCAGCGTTGAAGACCCGCGCGGGGAAAAACTGTTTTTT. Residues: CSVEDPRGEKLFF.

The genes are TRBV7-2 and TRBJ2-1; 10 positions match TRBD2. This CDR3 is 16 amino acids long. V was pared by 2 bases and J by 7 bases, with 8 bases of the junction left unmatched. Germline CDR1 reads SGHTA; CDR2 reads FQGNSA. The CDR3 is CASSLWTSGLLNEQFF. For the CDR3, the DNA is TGTGCCAGCAGCTTATGGACTAGCGGTTTACTGAATGAGCAGTTCTTC. The entire variable domain, with the rest obtained from reference TRBV7-2 and TRBJ2-1, is as follows: GAGVSQSPSNKVTEKGKDVELRCDPISGHTALYWYRQSLGQGLEFLIYFQGNSAPDKSGLPSDRFSAERTGGSVSTLTIQRTQQEDSAVYLCASSLWTSGLLNEQFFGPGTRLTVL.

The chain joins TRBV6-1 to TRBJ2-3, with 12 bases fitting TRBD2. V was pared by 3 bases and J by 0 bases, with 4 bases of the junction left unmatched. The CDR3 runs 17 residues. CDR1 is MNHNS and CDR2 is SASEGT in the germline V gene. The chain's CDR3 is CASSDAGLAGSTDTQYF. In nucleotides, the CDR3 is TGTGCCAGCAGTGACGCAGGACTAGCGGGGAGCACAGATACGCAGTATTTT.

The chain is built from TRBV6-5 and TRBJ2-1; 9 bases are a match to TRBD2. V was clipped by 7 bases and J by 6 bases; unmatched bases: 7. CDR3 length equals 14 residues. The V gene's germline CDR1 is MNHEY and CDR2 SVGAGI. CDR3 nucleotide sequence: TGTGCCAGCACGCGACTAGCGGATGTCAATGAGCAGTTCTTC. Its translation is CASTRLADVNEQFF.

The genes are TRBV24-1 and TRBJ2-2; 9 nucleotides line up with TRBD1. CDR1 and CDR2 from the germline V gene are KGHDR and SFDVKD. Germline trimming cut 2 bases from V and 4 bases from J; bases unmatched to any gene: 7. This CDR3 is built from 17 residues. In DNA form, the CDR3 reads TGTGCCACCAGTGATTCCTCCGGGACAGGGTCCACCGGGGAGCTGTTTTTT. It specifies CATSDSSGTGSTGELFF.

V and J are TRBV28 and TRBJ1-4; 10 bases are a match to TRBD1. The CDR3 extends over 15 amino acids. V gave up 5 bases and J gave up 6 bases; unmatched junction bases: 6. Germline lookup yields CDR1 MDHEN and CDR2 SYDVKM. Here the CDR3 reads CASSPGGTGDEKLFF. In nucleotides, the CDR3 is TGTGCCAGCAGTCCCGGGGGGACAGGGGATGAAAAACTGTTTTTT.